Each of the 18 T cell receptor beta chains below was sequenced from the same sample in a study of CD8+CD57+ T cells in acquired aplastic anemia. Genomic DNA was employed as the template in profiling TCR beta VDJ and CDR3. TCRdb reanalysed the reads using MiXCR and keeps one entry per CDR3 protein. This sample yields some 220,000 distinct CDR3 sequences, of which 34% are seen a single time; around 1.1% belongs to the top ten. The sequencing input was sorted CD4+, CD8+, or CD8+CD57+ T cells (not recorded which) from PBMCs. These receptors were taken from a human donor in good health, serving as a control.

The chain couples TRBV2 to TRBJ2-1; 15 nucleotides line up with TRBD2. The germline V gene encodes CDR1 SNHLY and CDR2 FYNNEI. This CDR3 has 14 residues. Unmatched junction bases numbered 5, after V lost 5 bases and J lost 12 bases. CDR3 protein: CASSPGLAGGVQFF. CDR3 DNA: TGTGCCAGCAGTCCCGGACTAGCGGGAGGGGTGCAGTTCTTC.

V and J are TRBV29-1 and TRBJ1-2, with TRBD1 matching over 7 bases. CDR1 is SQVTM and CDR2 is ANQGSEA in the germline V gene. V dropped 6 bases and J dropped 4; count of bases not matched to a gene: 14. This CDR3 has 15 residues. CDR3 DNA: TGCAGCGTCGAACCCTGGGCAGGGGGATTCTATGGCTACACCTTC. Translation gives CSVEPWAGGFYGYTF.

This clonotype was found many times. The chain joins TRBV2 to TRBJ2-7; TRBD1 agrees at 8 bases. Germline-derived CDR1 and CDR2 are SNHLY and FYNNEI. The CDR3 contains 13 residues. The ends lost 11 bases at V and 3 bases at J; junction bases unmatched: 9. The CDR3 protein is CAARTGYSYEQYF. Here the CDR3 DNA reads TGTGCCGCAAGGACAGGGTACAGCTACGAGCAGTACTTC. The whole variable domain, filled in from reference TRBV2 and TRBJ2-7, reads EPEVTQTPSHQVTQMGQEVILRCVPISNHLYFYWYRQILGQKVEFLVSFYNNEISEKSEIFDDQFSVERPDGSNFTLKIRSTKLEDSAMYFCAARTGYSYEQYFGPGTRLTVT.

The table lists this clonotype with many counts. The chain links TRBV5-1 to TRBJ2-5; 9 bases map to TRBD2. Germline CDR1 SGHRS, CDR2 YFSETQ. The CDR3 runs to 14 residues. Germline trimming cut 6 bases from V and 5 bases from J; bases unmatched to any gene: 8. The DNA of the CDR3 is TGCGCCAGCAAGGCTAGCGGGGTTAGGGAGACCCAGTACTTC. Its translation: CASKASGVRETQYF.

This clonotype was observed at least ten times. This chain connects TRBV19 to TRBJ1-3; D gene uncertain. Trimming stripped 5 bases from V and 2 bases from J, with 10 bases between. The CDR3 has 14 residues. The germline CDR1 and CDR2 sequences are LNHDA and SQIVND (reference sequence). DNA for the CDR3: TGTGCCAGTAGTGGAAGTAGCGCTGGAAACACCATATATTTT. This codes for CASSGSSAGNTIYF.

This clonotype was picked up many times. The chain employs TRBV19 and TRBJ2-7; 9 nucleotides line up with TRBD2. Germline CDR1 and CDR2: LNHDA and SQIVND (reference sequence). This CDR3 is built from 14 residues. V shed 6 bases, J shed 5 bases, and the junction held 8 bases outside the gene matches. The CDR3 spells CASSRGLAVDEQYF. The CDR3 DNA follows: TGTGCCAGTAGCCGGGGACTAGCTGTCGACGAGCAGTACTTC.

The sample holds many counts of this clonotype. This chain connects TRBV19 to TRBJ1-2; tentatively, D is TRBD1 (5 bases). V dropped 4 bases and J dropped 4 bases, with 10 bases sitting between them. The CDR3 runs to 13 residues. Per germline, CDR1 LNHDA and CDR2 SQIVND (reference sequence). In nucleotides, the CDR3 is TGTGCCAGTAGTACAGGGATTGGCTATGGCTACACCTTC. Translated, it gives CASSTGIGYGYTF.

The J gene is TRBJ2-5, the V gene TRBV7-2; unclear D gene. The V end was cut by 5 bases, the J end by 2 bases, with 9 bases between. The germline V gene has CDR1 SGHTA and CDR2 FQGNSA. This CDR3 is built from 13 residues. The CDR3 sequence: CASSVLLQETQYF. CDR3 bases: TGTGCCAGCAGCGTCTTACTACAAGAGACCCAGTACTTC.

This clonotype appeared many times. The chain uses TRBV6-4 and TRBJ2-2; D call uncertain. Germline V gene data show CDR1 as MRHNA and CDR2 as SNTAGT. This CDR3 is 14 amino acids long. Trimming removed 5 bases from V and 5 bases from J, with 12 bases in between. CDR3 residues: CASSYDILTGELFF. In nucleotides, the CDR3 is TGTGCCAGCAGTTACGACATCCTGACCGGGGAGCTGTTTTTT.

The V call is TRBV12-3 or TRBV12-4, the J call TRBJ1-5; maybe TRBD1 (6 bases). V was shortened by 0 bases and J by 3 bases, with 12 bases between the two germline ends. The CDR3 contains 16 residues. CDR3 sequence reads: CASSLAPDRYNQPQHF. CDR3 bases: TGTGCCAGCAGTTTAGCGCCGGACAGATACAATCAGCCCCAGCATTTT.

This clonotype occurred many times. The chain carries TRBV5-1 and TRBJ2-4, with D perhaps TRBD1 or TRBD2 (5 bases each). The CDR3 totals 14 residues. Trimming cost V 4 bases and J 3 bases, with 11 bases left between them. Germline V gives CDR1 SGHRS, CDR2 YFSETQ. For the CDR3, the DNA is TGCGCCAGCAGCCACGGGACCGACAAAAACATTCAGTACTTC. Translation: CASSHGTDKNIQYF.

The CDR3 here is CASSPRGVSSYEQYF. In nucleotides, the CDR3 is TGTGCCAGCTCACCACGCGGGGTCAGCTCCTACGAGCAGTACTTC. The gene calls are TRBV7-8 and TRBJ2-7, with D possibly TRBD2 on 6 matching bases. Germline CDR1 is SGHVS and CDR2 is FQNEAQ. The V end was cut by 8 bases, the J end by 0 bases, with 17 bases between. The CDR3 runs to 15 residues.

This clonotype was seen many times. The chain recombines TRBV5-1 with TRBJ1-2, with no clear D. Deletions cut 0 bases from V and 2 bases from J, with 11 bases between. This CDR3 contains 15 residues. CDR1 is SGHRS, CDR2 YFSETQ, per germline. CDR3 DNA: TGCGCCAGCAGCTTGGCAGCGGTAGGAAACTATGGCTACACCTTC. Amino acid sequence: CASSLAAVGNYGYTF.

About this clonotype itself: Germline is not matched at one junction end, which may reflect a read error. J is TRBJ2-7 and V is TRBV5-6; TRBD2 is a possible D gene (5 bases). The CDR3 contains 14 residues. Germline lookup yields CDR1 SGHDT and CDR2 YYEEEE. The chain's CDR3 is CASSVGSLSYEQHF. CDR3 nucleotides: TGTGCCAGCAGTGTGGGGAGCTTATCCTACGAGCAGCACTTC. Using reference TRBV5-6 and TRBJ2-7 for the parts outside the CDR3, the full variable domain is DAGVTQSPTHLIKTRGQQVTLRCSPKSGHDTVSWYQQALGQGPQFIFQYYEEEERQRGNFPDRFSGHQFPNYSSELNVNALLLGDSALYLCASSVGSLSYEQHFGPGTRLTVT.

The sample holds many counts of this clonotype. The rearrangement joins TRBV20-1 to TRBJ2-7; 15 nucleotides align to TRBD2. The CDR3 has 14 residues. CDR1 and CDR2 (germline): DFQATT, SNEGSKA (reference sequence). V lost 6 bases and J lost 9; bases outside the gene matches: 9. The CDR3 sequence is CSATGLAGGTGQYF. Written as DNA, the CDR3 is TGCAGTGCGACGGGACTAGCGGGAGGTACGGGGCAGTACTTC.

In its sample, this clonotype was seen many times. The chain combines TRBV2 with TRBJ1-1; 9 bases fit TRBD1. Germline V CDR1 and CDR2: SNHLY, FYNNEI. This CDR3 is 13 amino acids long. The J segment lost 5 bases and the V segment lost 6 bases, leaving 4 bases of the junction unmatched. The CDR3 region has the DNA TGTGCCAGCAGACAGGGGGCAGCGACTGAAGCTTTCTTT. The encoded protein is CASRQGAATEAFF.

This clonotype has a count of ten or more. This sequence joins TRBV11-1 and TRBJ2-3; 9 positions match TRBD2. The V segment lost 5 bases and the J segment 0 bases; nucleotides outside the gene matches: 12. CDR3 length: 18 residues. Germline V CDR1 and CDR2: SGHAT, FQDESV (reference sequence). CDR3 nucleotides: TGTGCCAGCAGCGAAAAGATAACTAGCGGGCCTAGCACAGATACGCAGTATTTT. Translated: CASSEKITSGPSTDTQYF.

This clonotype showed up just once. The chain links TRBV5-4 to TRBJ1-1; perhaps TRBD1 as D (6 bases). Trimming took off 0 bases at V and 2 bases at J, with 11 bases between the two ends. The CDR3 extends over 15 amino acids. Germline CDR1 is SGHNT and CDR2 is YYREEE (reference sequence). DNA for the CDR3: TGTGCCAGCAGCTTGGTGGGGGCTCTTAACACTGAAGCTTTCTTT. The encoded protein is CASSLVGALNTEAFF.